This T cell receptor beta chain was captured by sequencing in a study of blood T cell repertoires in COVID-19. Study background: Both acute and convalescent COVID-19 samples were obtained from the United States, Italy and Spain. Sample material is recorded as cDNA or gDNA derived from T cells, B-cell-depleted T cells, or PBMCs.

Methods used by the authors: Scientists estimated how many nucleated cells there were by amplifying reference gene primers. Sequencing was performed with immunoSEQ multiplex PCR; in TCRdb, only in-frame clones are kept and a portion is missing. Clone size and V and J calls were adopted from that table, with D and trimming inferred from the DNA. The sample includes around 150,000 clones, 75% to 85% of them seen just once. Trimming removed 2 bases from V and 11 bases from J; junction bases left unmatched: 13. The CDR3 length is 15 residues. Per germline, CDR1 MDHEN and CDR2 SYDVKM. V is TRBV28 and J is TRBJ1-1, with TRBD1 matching over 8 bases. Material for sequencing was peripheral blood. This sequence was found in a woman older than 75 with active or convalescent COVID-19. CDR3 coding DNA: TGTGCCAGCAGTTTAACATCTTCAGGGGGCTGGAAGGCTTTCTTT. It translates to CASSLTSSGGWKAFF.